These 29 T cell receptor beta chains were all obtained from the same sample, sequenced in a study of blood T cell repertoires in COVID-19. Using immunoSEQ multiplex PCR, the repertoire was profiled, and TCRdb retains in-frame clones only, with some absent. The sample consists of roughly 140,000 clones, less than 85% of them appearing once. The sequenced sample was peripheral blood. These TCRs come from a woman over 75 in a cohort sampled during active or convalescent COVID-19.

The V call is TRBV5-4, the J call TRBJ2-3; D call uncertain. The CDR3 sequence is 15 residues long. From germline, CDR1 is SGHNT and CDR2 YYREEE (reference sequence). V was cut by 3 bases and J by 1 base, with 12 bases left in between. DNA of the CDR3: TGTGCCAGCAGCTCCCCACTAAAAGGCACAGATACGCAGTATTTT. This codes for CASSSPLKGTDTQYF.

The CDR3 spells CAWASGYNEQFF. DNA for the CDR3: TGTGCCTGGGCTTCAGGGTACAATGAGCAGTTCTTC. This chain uses TRBV30 with TRBJ2-1; D is perhaps TRBD1 (5 bases). Germline CDR1 and CDR2: GTSNPN and SVGIG (reference sequence). This CDR3 is 12 amino acids long. Trimming took 5 bases from V and 4 from J, leaving 9 bases between them. The variable domain in full, with the rest retrieved from reference TRBV30 and TRBJ2-1, is SQTIHQWPATLVQPVGSPLSLECTVEGTSNPNLYWYRQAAGRGLQLLFYSVGIGQISSEVPQNLSASRPQDRQFILSSKKLLLSDSGFYLCAWASGYNEQFFGPGTRLTVL.

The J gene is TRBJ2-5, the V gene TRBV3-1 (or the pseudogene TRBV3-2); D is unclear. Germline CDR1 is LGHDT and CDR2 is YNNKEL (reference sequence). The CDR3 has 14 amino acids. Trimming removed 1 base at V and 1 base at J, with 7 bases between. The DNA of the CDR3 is TGTGCCAGCAGCCAAGGGGCTGTCCAAGAGACCCAGTACTTC. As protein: CASSQGAVQETQYF.

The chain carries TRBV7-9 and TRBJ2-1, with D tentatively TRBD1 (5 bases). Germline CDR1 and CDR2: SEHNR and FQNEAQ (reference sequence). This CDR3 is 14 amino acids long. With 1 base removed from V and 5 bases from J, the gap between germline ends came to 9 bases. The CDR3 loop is CASSLVDRNNEQFF. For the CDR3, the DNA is TGTGCCAGCAGCTTAGTTGACAGAAACAATGAGCAGTTCTTC.

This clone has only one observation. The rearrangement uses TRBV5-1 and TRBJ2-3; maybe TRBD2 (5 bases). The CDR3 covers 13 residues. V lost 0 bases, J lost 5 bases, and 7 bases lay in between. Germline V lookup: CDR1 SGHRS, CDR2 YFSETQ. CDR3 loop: CASSLGRLDTQYF. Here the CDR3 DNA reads TGCGCCAGCAGCTTGGGGAGGTTAGATACGCAGTATTTT.

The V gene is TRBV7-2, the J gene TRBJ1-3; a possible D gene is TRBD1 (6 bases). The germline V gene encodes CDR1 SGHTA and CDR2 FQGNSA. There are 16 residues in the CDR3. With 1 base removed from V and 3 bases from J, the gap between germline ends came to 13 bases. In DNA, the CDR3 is TGTGCCAGCAGCTTAGTGGCAGGGGTACTTGGAAACACCATATATTTT. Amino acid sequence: CASSLVAGVLGNTIYF.

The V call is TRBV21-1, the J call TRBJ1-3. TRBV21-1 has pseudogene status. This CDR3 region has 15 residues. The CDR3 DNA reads TGTGCCAGCAGCAAAGGCCGGTGGCGGAGAAACACCATATATTTT. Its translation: CASSKGRWRRNTIYF.

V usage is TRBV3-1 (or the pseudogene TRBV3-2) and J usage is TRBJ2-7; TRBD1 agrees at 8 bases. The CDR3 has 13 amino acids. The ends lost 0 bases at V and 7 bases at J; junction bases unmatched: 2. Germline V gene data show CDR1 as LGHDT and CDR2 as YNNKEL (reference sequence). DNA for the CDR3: TGTGCCAGCAGCCAAGACCGACAGGGGGAGCAGTACTTC. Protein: CASSQDRQGEQYF.

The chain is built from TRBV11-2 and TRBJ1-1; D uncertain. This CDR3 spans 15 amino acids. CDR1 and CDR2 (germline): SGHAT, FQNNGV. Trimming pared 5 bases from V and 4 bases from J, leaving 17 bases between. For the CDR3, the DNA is TGTGCCAGCAGCGCAATCCCAGCGGGCTCCACTGAAGCTTTCTTT. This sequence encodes CASSAIPAGSTEAFF.

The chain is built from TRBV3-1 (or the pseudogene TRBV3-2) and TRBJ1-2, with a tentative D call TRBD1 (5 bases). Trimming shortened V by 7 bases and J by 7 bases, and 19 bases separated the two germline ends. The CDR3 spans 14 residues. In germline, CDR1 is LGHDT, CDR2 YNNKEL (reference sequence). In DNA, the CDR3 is TGTGCCAGCACCTCCCGGGGGGTTCCCGTTGGCTACACCTTC. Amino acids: CASTSRGVPVGYTF.

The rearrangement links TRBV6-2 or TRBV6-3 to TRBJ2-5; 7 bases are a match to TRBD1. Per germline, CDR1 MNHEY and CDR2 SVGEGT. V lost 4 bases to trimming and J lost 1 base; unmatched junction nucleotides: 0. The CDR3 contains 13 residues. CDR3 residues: CASSWDSQETQYF. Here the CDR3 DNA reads TGTGCCAGCAGTTGGGACAGCCAAGAGACCCAGTACTTC.

The CDR3 is CSVPGTGGEGYYNEQFF. The CDR3 DNA follows: TGCAGCGTTCCCGGGACAGGGGGCGAAGGGTACTACAATGAGCAGTTCTTC. This chain connects TRBV29-1 to TRBJ2-1, with 12 bases fitting TRBD1. Looked up from germline, CDR1 is SQVTM and CDR2 is ANQGSEA. V trimming: 5 bases; J trimming: 3 bases; junction bases outside the gene matches: 11. This CDR3 region has 17 residues.

The CDR3 reads CASSQSRGANYGYTF. CDR3 in DNA: TGCGCCAGCAGTCAATCGCGGGGGGCTAACTATGGCTACACCTTC. V and J are TRBV23-1 and TRBJ1-2; D may be TRBD1 (5 bases). TRBV23-1 is identified as an open reading frame with a role that is uncertain. The CDR3 is made up of 15 amino acids. V lost 0 bases and J lost 0, with 8 bases in between.

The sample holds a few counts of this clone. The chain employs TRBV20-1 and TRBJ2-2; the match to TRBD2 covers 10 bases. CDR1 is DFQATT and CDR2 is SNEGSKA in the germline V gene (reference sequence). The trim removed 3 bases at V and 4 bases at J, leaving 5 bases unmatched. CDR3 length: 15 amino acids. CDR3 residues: CSASRGLAVTGELFF. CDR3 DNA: TGCAGTGCTAGTCGCGGACTAGCGGTCACCGGGGAGCTGTTTTTT.

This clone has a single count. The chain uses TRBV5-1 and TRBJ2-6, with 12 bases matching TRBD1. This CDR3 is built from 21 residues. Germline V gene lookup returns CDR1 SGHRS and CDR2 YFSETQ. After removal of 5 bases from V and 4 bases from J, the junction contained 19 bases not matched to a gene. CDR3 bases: TGCGCCAGCAGTGGGCGGGAGTGGGACAGGGGGCCCGCCAGGGGGGCCAACGTCCTGACTTTC. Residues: CASSGREWDRGPARGANVLTF. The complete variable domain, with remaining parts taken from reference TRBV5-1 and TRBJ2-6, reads KAGVTQTPRYLIKTRGQQVTLSCSPISGHRSVSWYQQTPGQGLQFLFEYFSETQRNKGNFPGRFSGRQFSNSRSEMNVSTLELGDSALYLCASSGREWDRGPARGANVLTFGAGSRLTVL.

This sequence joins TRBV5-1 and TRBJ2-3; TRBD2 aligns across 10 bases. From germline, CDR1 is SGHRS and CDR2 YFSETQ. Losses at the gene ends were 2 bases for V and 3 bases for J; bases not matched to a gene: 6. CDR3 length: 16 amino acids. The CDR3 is CASSFSSGGSTDTQYF. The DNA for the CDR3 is TGCGCCAGCAGCTTTTCTAGCGGGGGTTCTACAGATACGCAGTATTTT.

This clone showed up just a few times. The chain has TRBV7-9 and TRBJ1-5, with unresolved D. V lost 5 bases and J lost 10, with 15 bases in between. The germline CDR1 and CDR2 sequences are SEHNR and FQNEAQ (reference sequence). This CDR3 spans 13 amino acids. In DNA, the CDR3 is TGTGCCAGCAGCCCTACATCGGGTCATCCCCAGCATTTT. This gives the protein CASSPTSGHPQHF. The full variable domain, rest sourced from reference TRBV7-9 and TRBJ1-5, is DTGVSQNPRHKITKRGQNVTFRCDPISEHNRLYWYRQTLGQGPEFLTYFQNEAQLEKSRLLSDRFSAERPKGSFSTLEIQRTEQGDSAMYLCASSPTSGHPQHFGDGTRLSIL.

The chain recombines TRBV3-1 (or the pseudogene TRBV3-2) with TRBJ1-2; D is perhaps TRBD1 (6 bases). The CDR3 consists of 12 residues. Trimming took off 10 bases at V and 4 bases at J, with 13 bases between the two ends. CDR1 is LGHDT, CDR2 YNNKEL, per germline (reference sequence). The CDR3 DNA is TGTGCCACTGGACAGCCAGGCTATGGCTACACCTTC. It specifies CATGQPGYGYTF.

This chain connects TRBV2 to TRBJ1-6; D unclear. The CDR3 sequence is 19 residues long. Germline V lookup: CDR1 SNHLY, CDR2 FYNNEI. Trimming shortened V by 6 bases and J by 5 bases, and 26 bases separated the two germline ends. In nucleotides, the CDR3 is TGTGCCAGCAGCGGCCCAACCCGACCGGAAGGCGGTAATAATTCACCCCTCCACTTT. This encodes CASSGPTRPEGGNNSPLHF.

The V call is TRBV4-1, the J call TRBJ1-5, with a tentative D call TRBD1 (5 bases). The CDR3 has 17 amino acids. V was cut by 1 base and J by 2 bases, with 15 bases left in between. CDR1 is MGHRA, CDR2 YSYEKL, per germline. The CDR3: CASSQAPGKVGNQPQHF. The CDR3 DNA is TGCGCCAGCAGCCAAGCCCCAGGGAAAGTAGGCAATCAGCCCCAGCATTTT.

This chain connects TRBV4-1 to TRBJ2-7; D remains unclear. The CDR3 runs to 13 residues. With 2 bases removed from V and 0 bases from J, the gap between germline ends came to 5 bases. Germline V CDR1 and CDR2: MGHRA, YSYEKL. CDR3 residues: CASSQSPSYEQYF. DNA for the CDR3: TGCGCCAGCAGCCAAAGCCCCTCCTACGAGCAGTACTTC.

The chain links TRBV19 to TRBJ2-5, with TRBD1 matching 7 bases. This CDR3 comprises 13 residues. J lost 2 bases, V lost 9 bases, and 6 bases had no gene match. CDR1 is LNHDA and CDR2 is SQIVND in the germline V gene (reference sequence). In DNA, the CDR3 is TGTGCCAGCCGAGGGGGCTTACAAGAGACCCAGTACTTC. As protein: CASRGGLQETQYF.

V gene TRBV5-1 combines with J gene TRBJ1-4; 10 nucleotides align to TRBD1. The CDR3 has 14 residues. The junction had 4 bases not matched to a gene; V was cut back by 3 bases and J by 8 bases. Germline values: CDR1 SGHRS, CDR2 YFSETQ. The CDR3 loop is CASSYRDRGEKLFF. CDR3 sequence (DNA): TGCGCCAGCAGCTACCGGGACAGGGGAGAAAAACTGTTTTTT.

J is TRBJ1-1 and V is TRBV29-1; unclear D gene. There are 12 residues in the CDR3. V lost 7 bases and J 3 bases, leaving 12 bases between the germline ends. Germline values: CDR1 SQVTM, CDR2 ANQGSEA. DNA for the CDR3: TGCAGCGCTCTGGAGGTAGACACTGAAGCTTTCTTT. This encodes CSALEVDTEAFF.

The CDR3, as DNA: TGTGCCAGCAGCCAAGAACTATTTAATGAAAAACTGTTTTTT. This codes for CASSQELFNEKLFF. The chain couples TRBV3-1 (or the pseudogene TRBV3-2) to TRBJ1-4; the D is unclear. Per germline, CDR1 LGHDT and CDR2 YNNKEL (reference sequence). Trimming removed 0 bases at V and 4 bases at J, with 6 bases between. CDR3 length: 14 residues.

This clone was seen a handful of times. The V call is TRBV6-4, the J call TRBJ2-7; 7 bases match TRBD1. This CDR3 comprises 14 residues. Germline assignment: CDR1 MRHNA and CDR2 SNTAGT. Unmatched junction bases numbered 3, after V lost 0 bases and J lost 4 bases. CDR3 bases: TGTGCCAGCAGTGACTCGAGGACAGGTTACGAGCAGTACGTC. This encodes CASSDSRTGYEQYV.

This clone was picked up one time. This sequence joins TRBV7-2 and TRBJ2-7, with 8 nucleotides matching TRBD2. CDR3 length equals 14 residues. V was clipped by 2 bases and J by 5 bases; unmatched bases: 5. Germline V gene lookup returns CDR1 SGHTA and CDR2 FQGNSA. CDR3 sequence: CASSLRGGRDEQYV. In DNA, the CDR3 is TGTGCCAGCAGCTTACGGGGGGGCCGAGACGAGCAGTACGTC.

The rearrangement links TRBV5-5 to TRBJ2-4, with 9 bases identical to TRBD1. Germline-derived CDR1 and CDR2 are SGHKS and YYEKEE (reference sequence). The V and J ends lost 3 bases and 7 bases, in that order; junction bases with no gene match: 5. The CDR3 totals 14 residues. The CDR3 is CASSSGTGLNIQYF. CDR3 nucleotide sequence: TGTGCCAGCAGCTCAGGGACAGGGTTGAACATTCAGTACTTC.

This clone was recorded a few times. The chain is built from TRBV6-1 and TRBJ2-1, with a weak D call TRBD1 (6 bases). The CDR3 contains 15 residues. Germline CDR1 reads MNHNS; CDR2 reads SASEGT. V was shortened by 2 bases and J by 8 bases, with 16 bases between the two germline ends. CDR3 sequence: CASSEPLQGFYEQFF. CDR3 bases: TGTGCCAGCAGTGAACCACTCCAGGGGTTCTATGAGCAGTTCTTC.